The next 16 T cell receptor beta chains were all read from a single sample in a study of shared clonotypes between healthy human individuals. Method: immunoSEQ multiplex PCR; TCRdb's copy keeps in-frame clones and lacks some. The sample gives 2 million to 2.5 million clones, 85% to 95% of which show up once; 0.37% is in the top ten. Sequenced input: naive CD4+ T cells from PBMCs. Subset specified: CD45RA+ positively selected. These receptors were taken from a man younger than 30 in good health. Some clones in this sample may be carry-over from other donors' samples.

This chain joins TRBV6-5 and TRBJ2-2, with a possible D match to TRBD1 (6 bases). The germline V gene has CDR1 MNHEY and CDR2 SVGAGI. With 7 bases removed from V and 1 base from J, the gap between germline ends came to 10 bases. There are 14 residues in the CDR3. In nucleotides, the CDR3 is TGTGCCAGCAAAGGACAGATGAACACCGGGGAGCTGTTTTTT. Protein sequence: CASKGQMNTGELFF.

CDR3 nucleotides: TGCAGAGGTTGGGGGGGGACCACAGATACGCAGTATTTT. This sequence encodes CRGWGGTTDTQYF. This rearrangement joins TRBV29-1 to TRBJ2-3; 7 positions agree with TRBD2. The CDR3 is 13 residues long. Germline CDR1 and CDR2: SQVTM and ANQGSEA.

This clone was recorded only once. The chain's CDR3 is CASSAQIYPGTPGLMEQYF. The CDR3 DNA follows: TGTGCCAGCAGCGCCCAAATATACCCCGGGACTCCAGGCCTTATGGAGCAGTACTTC. This sequence joins TRBV9 and TRBJ2-7; maybe TRBD2 (6 bases). Per the germline V gene, CDR1 is SGDLS and CDR2 is YYNGEE. The CDR3 runs to 19 residues. Between the trimmed V and J ends, which lost 3 bases and 7 bases, there was a span of 32 bases.

V gene TRBV21-1 combines with J gene TRBJ2-5; the table's D call TRBD1 went unverified against the DNA. TRBV21-1 is listed as a pseudogene. The CDR3 has 10 amino acids. DNA for the CDR3: TGTGCCAGCAGCAAACAGGGGGAGTACTTC. Encoded protein: CASSKQGEYF.

The chain recombines TRBV7-9 with TRBJ1-5, with 8 bases fitting TRBD1. The CDR3 loop spans 16 amino acids. From germline, CDR1 is SEHNR and CDR2 FQNEAQ (reference sequence). V lost 5 bases, J lost 7 bases, and 13 bases stayed unmatched. CDR3 sequence reads: CASSRLRTGTGQPQHF. The CDR3 bases are TGTGCCAGCAGCAGACTGAGGACAGGGACCGGGCAGCCCCAGCATTTT.

The chain recombines TRBV15 with TRBJ1-5, with 7 bases that match TRBD1. V gave up 1 base and J gave up 1 base; unmatched junction bases: 10. Germline CDR1 LNHNV, CDR2 YYDKDF (reference sequence). CDR3 length: 18 residues. In DNA, the CDR3 is TGTGCCACCAGCAGAGGCGACAGGGCTTTTGTGAGCAATCAGCCCCAGCATTTT. It specifies CATSRGDRAFVSNQPQHF.

The CDR3 protein is CASSLGTGATLNSPLHF. The CDR3 region has the DNA TGTGCCAGCAGTTTAGGCACTGGAGCGACTTTAAATTCACCCCTCCACTTT. The rearrangement joins TRBV28 to TRBJ1-6; no definite D call. Trimming took 2 bases from V and 7 from J, leaving 18 bases between them. The germline CDR1 and CDR2 sequences are MDHEN and SYDVKM. This CDR3 is 17 amino acids long. The full variable domain, its missing parts supplied by reference TRBV28 and TRBJ1-6, is DVKVTQSSRYLVKRTGEKVFLECVQDMDHENMFWYRQDPGLGLRLIYFSYDVKMKEKGDIPEGYSVSREKKERFSLILESASTNQTSMYLCASSLGTGATLNSPLHFGNGTRLTVT.

The chain recombines TRBV5-1 with TRBJ2-5; 9 nucleotides line up with TRBD1. The CDR3 runs 15 residues. CDR1 is SGHRS and CDR2 is YFSETQ in the germline V gene. V shed 7 bases and J 4 bases; nucleotides not matched to a gene: 11. The CDR3 bases are TGCGCCAGCCCCCCCCACACAGGGGGCTCAGAGACCCAGTACTTC. Amino acids: CASPPHTGGSETQYF.

This chain joins TRBV6-1 and TRBJ1-2; D unclear. The V gene lost 5 bases and the J gene lost 4 bases, with 5 bases spanning the gap. CDR1 and CDR2 (germline): MNHNS, SASEGT. The CDR3 consists of 11 residues. CDR3 DNA: TGTGCCAGCAGTACGGTCTATGGCTACACCTTC. Its protein product is CASSTVYGYTF.

The table lists this clone with a count of one. The chain links TRBV9 to TRBJ1-3; D is ambiguous. The CDR3 spans 15 residues. Trimming took off 0 bases at V and 0 bases at J, with 7 bases between the two ends. Germline V CDR1 and CDR2: SGDLS, YYNGEE. The CDR3 sequence is CASSVAGNSGNTIYF. The DNA for the CDR3 is TGTGCCAGCAGCGTAGCGGGGAACTCTGGAAACACCATATATTTT.

The chain uses TRBV18 and TRBJ1-1; the D is unclear. Trimming stripped 6 bases from V and 0 bases from J, with 17 bases between. The CDR3 runs 16 residues. CDR1 and CDR2 (germline): KGHSH, LQKENI. The CDR3 loop reads CASSPPGFSLNTEAFF. In nucleotides, the CDR3 is TGTGCCAGCTCGCCTCCGGGATTTAGTCTGAACACTGAAGCTTTCTTT.

The chain links TRBV5-6 to TRBJ2-7; D remains unclear. CDR1 is SGHDT and CDR2 is YYEEEE in the germline V gene. The V end lost 4 bases, the J end lost 1 base, and 12 bases lay between the germline ends. The CDR3 has 14 residues. DNA of the CDR3: TGTGCCAGCAGCGCCACTGATCGGTCCTACGAGCAGTACTTC. As protein: CASSATDRSYEQYF. The full variable domain, in which reference TRBV5-6 and TRBJ2-7 provide the parts outside the CDR3, is DAGVTQSPTHLIKTRGQQVTLRCSPKSGHDTVSWYQQALGQGPQFIFQYYEEEERQRGNFPDRFSGHQFPNYSSELNVNALLLGDSALYLCASSATDRSYEQYFGPGTRLTVT.

This clone was counted between two and nine times. Other DNA sequences in this sample translate to the same CDR3. The rearrangement links TRBV28 to TRBJ1-5; no reliable D call. In germline, CDR1 is MDHEN, CDR2 SYDVKM. The V end lost 0 bases, the J end lost 4 bases, and 1 base lay between the germline ends. This CDR3 has 12 residues. In DNA, the CDR3 is TGTGCCAGCAGTTTATGGAATCAGCCCCAGCATTTT. Its translation: CASSLWNQPQHF.

The J gene is TRBJ2-3, the V gene TRBV27, with 8 bases matching TRBD2. The CDR3 is 13 amino acids. Trimming took 3 bases from V and 8 from J; bases not matched to a gene: 4. Germline assignment: CDR1 MNHEY and CDR2 SMNVEV (reference sequence). CDR3 in amino acids: CASSLRREVTQYF. The CDR3 nucleotides are TGTGCCAGCAGTTTGCGGCGGGAGGTTACGCAGTATTTT.

On this clone itself: The same CDR3 also results from other DNA sequences found in this sample. This chain joins TRBV2 and TRBJ2-7; no clear D. V lost 6 bases, J lost 4 bases, and 7 bases lay in between. CDR1 and CDR2 from the germline V gene are SNHLY and FYNNEI. The length of the CDR3 is 11 residues. CDR3 DNA: TGTGCCAGCAGAGTCTCGTACGAGCAGTACTTC. This translates into CASRVSYEQYF.

This chain links TRBV28 with TRBJ2-2, with 8 bases identical to TRBD1. CDR3 length equals 15 residues. From germline, CDR1 is MDHEN and CDR2 SYDVKM. Unmatched junction bases numbered 4, after V lost 1 base and J lost 6 bases. CDR3 residues: CASSLLDRESGELFF. DNA of the CDR3: TGTGCCAGCAGTTTATTGGACAGGGAGTCCGGGGAGCTGTTTTTT.